This note documents a single TCR beta chain sequence. Its recognized antigen is unknown. No much larger clonotype is one base removed from it; base qualities were not supplied. This sample was taken from a study of T cell responses to AZD1222 COVID-19 vaccine (dated by TCRdb to the early 2020s). For the wider study: Because spike-specific TCR depth and breadth did not differ between the two schedules, AZD1222 recipients who got a second dose at roughly 4 weeks were pooled with those who got a second dose at roughly 12 weeks. TCR sequencing was performed for 230 to 250 trial participants, of whom about 200 were given two doses of AZD1222 and approximately 26 were given two doses of MenACWY control vaccine. Trial participants were enrolled by age into subgroups of 18-55, 56-69 and 70-plus years, and about 150, 27 and 61 TCR-sequenced participants, respectively, were included in these subgroups.

The time point label, read with the paper, signifies: baseline before first vaccination. Samples from vaccinated people were obtained from the UK trials COV001 and COV002, which included a single-blind randomized controlled phase 2/3 trial of AZD1222 (ChAdOx1 nCoV-19) in healthy adults. Trial participant PBMC samples were collected at day 0 and day 28 after the second dose for TCRbeta chain sequencing. Points the paper makes about the study in general: Epitopes outside the regions mutated in the B.1.351 and B.1.1.7 variants were reportedly recognized by nearly half of the unique spike-specific TCRs. In the small 56-69-year group, the increase in depth fell short of significance, most likely because of low power. Most participants were white British and females outnumbered males, and the authors suggested that clonal diversity may have been underestimated. Conclusions about previously exposed vaccinees were limited because only six AZD1222 recipients were SARS-CoV-2 seropositive at baseline. The whole spike protein was spanned by vaccine-associated CD4 TCRs, and dominant responses were seen in regions 160-218 and 743-854. Spike-specific TCR breadth and depth rose significantly after two AZD1222 doses compared with day 0 and with MenACWY recipients. Because no day 14 peak-response samples were available, the repertoires could be characterized only after the peak T cell response.

Germline trimming amounts to 4 bases on V and 3 bases on J, with 6 as the count of junction bases outside the gene matches. Counted from cysteine to phenylalanine, this CDR3 has 15 amino acids. Here the CDR3 DNA is all that survives: 45 bases in frame from base 1. The germline V gene encodes CDR1 SGHTA and CDR2 FQGTGA. The CDR3 regions of human TCRbeta chains were analyzed by immunosequencing. The study's own analysis went as follows. TCRs in the repertoires were matched against a reference library of SARS-CoV-2-specific TCRs that had been generated with the MIRA antigen-specificity platform. Breadth was defined as the fraction of unique TCRs that were SARS-CoV-2-associated. Depth was defined as the fraction of total T cells that were SARS-CoV-2-associated. Each spike-specific TCR was assigned to its reactive spike region and to a CD4 or CD8 class using the MIRA data. Log10-transformed breadth and depth values were compared by one-way ANOVA with Sidak's multiple comparisons tests. Sourced from immuneACCESS, this table was stored by TCRdb with only in-frame sequences that have V and J called. A share of the clones is absent; for the studies checked, an unresolved V gene accounts for under half, and the remainder has no known explanation. That table supplies the V and J calls and clone size; D and trimming were determined from the DNA. Counted in this sample were 70,000 to 90,000 clones; approximately 91% of them appeared once. The ten largest clonotypes hold roughly 2.5% of the sample.

The input for sequencing was peripheral blood, taken on day 0 of AZD1222 vaccination. The V gene is TRBV7-3 and the J gene is TRBJ2-1; 7 central nucleotides agree with TRBD2. The TCR comes from an adult in good health. The CDR3 region reads CASSSRLAGYNEQFF. The bases read TGTGCCAGCAGCTCGCGACTAGCTGGCTACAATGAGCAGTTCTTC.